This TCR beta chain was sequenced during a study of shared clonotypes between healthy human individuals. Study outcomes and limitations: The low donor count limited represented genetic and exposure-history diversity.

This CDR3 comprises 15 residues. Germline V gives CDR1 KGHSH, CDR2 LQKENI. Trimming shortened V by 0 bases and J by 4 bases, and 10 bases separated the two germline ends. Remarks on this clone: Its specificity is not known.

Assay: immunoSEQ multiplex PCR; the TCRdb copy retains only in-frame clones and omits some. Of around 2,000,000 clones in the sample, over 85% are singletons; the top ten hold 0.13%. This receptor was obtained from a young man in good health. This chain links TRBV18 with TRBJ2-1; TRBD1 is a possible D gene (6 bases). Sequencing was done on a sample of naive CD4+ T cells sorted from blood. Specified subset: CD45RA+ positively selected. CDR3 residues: CASSPPPGAYNEQFF. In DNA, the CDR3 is TGTGCCAGCTCACCACCCCCAGGGGCTTACAATGAGCAGTTCTTC.